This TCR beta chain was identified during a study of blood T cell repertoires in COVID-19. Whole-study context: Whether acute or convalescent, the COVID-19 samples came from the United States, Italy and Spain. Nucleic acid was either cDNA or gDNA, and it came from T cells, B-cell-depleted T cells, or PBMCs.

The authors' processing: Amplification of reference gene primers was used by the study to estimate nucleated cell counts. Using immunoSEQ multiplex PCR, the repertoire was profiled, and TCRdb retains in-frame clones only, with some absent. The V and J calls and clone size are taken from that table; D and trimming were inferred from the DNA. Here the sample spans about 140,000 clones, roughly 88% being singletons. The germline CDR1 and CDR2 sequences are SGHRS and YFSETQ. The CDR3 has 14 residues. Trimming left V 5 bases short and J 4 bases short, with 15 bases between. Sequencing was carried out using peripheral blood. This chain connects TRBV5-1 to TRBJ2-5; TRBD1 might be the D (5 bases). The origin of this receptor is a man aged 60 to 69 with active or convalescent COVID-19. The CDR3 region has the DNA TGCGCCAGCAGACCAAACGCAGGGTTAGAGACCCAGTACTTC. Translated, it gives CASRPNAGLETQYF.